Each of the 3 T cell receptor beta chains below was sequenced from the same sample in a study of cytomegalovirus exposure and HLA in healthy donors. Primers: 60 Vbeta forward and 13 Jbeta reverse. The method was immunoSEQ multiplex PCR; TCRdb's version includes in-frame clones alone and lacks a portion of them. The sample lists over 150,000 clones, approximately 84% occurring once. The sample consisted of PBMCs. Receptor source: a girl aged 10 to 17 in good health and CMV-seropositive.

This clone was seen only a few times. The CDR3 region has the DNA TGTGCCAGCAGTAACCCGGGAAACTATGGCTACACCTTC. It specifies CASSNPGNYGYTF. The chain recombines TRBV6-5 with TRBJ1-2, with D unclear. Trimming cost V 5 bases and J 2 bases, with 9 bases left between them. The length of the CDR3 is 13 residues. The germline V gene has CDR1 MNHEY and CDR2 SVGAGI.

This chain connects TRBV6-5 to TRBJ2-7, with TRBD2 matching over 10 bases. Germline CDR1 is MNHEY and CDR2 is SVGAGI. This CDR3 contains 15 residues. J was trimmed by 2 bases and V by 5 bases; bases with no gene match: 6. CDR3 in amino acids: CASSGSTSGAYEQYF. The CDR3 nucleotides read TGTGCCAGCAGTGGTAGTACTAGCGGGGCCTACGAGCAGTACTTC.

The chain couples TRBV10-3 to TRBJ1-5; a weak D match, TRBD1 (5 bases). CDR1 and CDR2 from the germline V gene are ENHRY and SYGVKD. Between the trimmed V and J ends, which lost 3 bases and 11 bases, there was a span of 20 bases. CDR3 length: 15 amino acids. In DNA form, the CDR3 reads TGTGCCATCAGTGACCAGGGTCTGGGCCTCGAGGCCCAGCATTTT. It codes for CAISDQGLGLEAQHF.